This T cell receptor (beta chain) was retrieved from a study of vaccination effects on CD4 cells after COVID-19. For the study at large: Either the mRNA-1273 or the BNT162b2 vaccine was given to participants as two doses. The study's findings and limits: In the study, convalescent patients were few, and early post-infection timepoints were absent. The study found marked clonal contraction of infection- and vaccine-induced clones late after vaccination.

With regard to this clone: Antigen specificity is unknown.

CDR3 length: 14 amino acids. V lost 4 bases, J lost 3 bases, and 3 bases stayed unmatched. Germline loops: CDR1 SGDLS, CDR2 YYNGEE. Libraries were prepared by immunoSEQ multiplex PCR; TCRdb keeps only in-frame clonotypes and omits some of them. The sample contains approximately 44,000 clones, around 67% of which appear only once. Sequencing followed a ViraFEST assay step that expanded antigen-specific CD4+ T cells with viral peptide pools. The culture ran for 10 days, and then CD4+ T cells were isolated. Vaccine recipients had no previous SARS-CoV-2 infection; their nucleocapsid antibodies were negative. Two million PBMC per well were cultured with 10 IU/ml IL-2 and roughly 10 ug/ml peptides.

The TCR was taken from a human donor who received a COVID-19 vaccine. The genes are TRBV9 and TRBJ2-2; 7 bases match TRBD1. Sequenced here: CD4+ T cells from PBMCs cultured with HCoV-OC43 spike peptides, sampled before COVID-19 vaccination. Regarding subset: HCoV-OC43 spike overlapping peptide pool stimulation. The CDR3 loop reads CASSRTGDTGELFF. The CDR3 bases are TGTGCCAGCAGCCGAACAGGGGACACCGGGGAGCTGTTTTTT.